This TCR beta chain was observed in a study of cytomegalovirus exposure and HLA in healthy donors. Trimming took 0 bases from V and 1 from J, leaving 6 bases between them. CDR1 is SGHRS and CDR2 is YFSETQ in the germline V gene. The CDR3 consists of 14 residues. The PCR used 60 Vbeta and 13 Jbeta primers. Libraries were prepared by immunoSEQ multiplex PCR; TCRdb keeps only in-frame clonotypes and omits some of them. Among fewer than 200,000 clones, roughly 85% were seen once, and the ten largest hold approximately 1.6%. The TCR sequence derives from a male donor in good health and CMV-seronegative. Sequencing input: PBMCs. The chain combines TRBV5-1 with TRBJ2-3; the D gene is possibly TRBD2 (6 bases). The CDR3 here is CASSLGGGTDTQYF. CDR3 sequence (DNA): TGCGCCAGCAGCTTGGGGGGGGGCACAGATACGCAGTATTTT.